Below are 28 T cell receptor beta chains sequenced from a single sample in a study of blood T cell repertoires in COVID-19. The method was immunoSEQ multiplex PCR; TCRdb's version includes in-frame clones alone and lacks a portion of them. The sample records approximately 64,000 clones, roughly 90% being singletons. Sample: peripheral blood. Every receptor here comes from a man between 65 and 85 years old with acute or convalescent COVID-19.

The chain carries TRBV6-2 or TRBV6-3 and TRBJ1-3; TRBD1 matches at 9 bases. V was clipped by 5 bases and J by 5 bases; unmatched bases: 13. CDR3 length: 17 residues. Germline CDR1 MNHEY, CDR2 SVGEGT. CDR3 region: CASSIRRTGTGRNTIYF. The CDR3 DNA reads TGTGCCAGCAGTATCCGGCGTACTGGGACAGGGAGAAACACCATATATTTT.

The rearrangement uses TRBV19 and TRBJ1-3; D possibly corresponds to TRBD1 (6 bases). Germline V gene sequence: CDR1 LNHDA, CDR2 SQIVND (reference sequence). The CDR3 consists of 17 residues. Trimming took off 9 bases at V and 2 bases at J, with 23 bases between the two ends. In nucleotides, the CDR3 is TGTGCCAGCCAGAAGGGGAGAGGGGGTTTGACTGGAAACACCATATATTTT. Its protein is CASQKGRGGLTGNTIYF.

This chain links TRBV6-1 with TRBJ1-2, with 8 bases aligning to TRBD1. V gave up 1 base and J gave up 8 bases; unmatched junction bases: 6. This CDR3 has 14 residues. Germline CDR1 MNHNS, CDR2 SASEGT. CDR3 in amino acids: CASSEVDRGGGYTF. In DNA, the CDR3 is TGTGCCAGCAGTGAAGTTGACAGGGGAGGCGGCTACACCTTC.

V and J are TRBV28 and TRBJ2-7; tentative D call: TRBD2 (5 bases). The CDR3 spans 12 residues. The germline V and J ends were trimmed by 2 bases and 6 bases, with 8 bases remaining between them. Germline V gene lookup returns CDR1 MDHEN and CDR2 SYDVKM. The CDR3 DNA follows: TGTGCCAGCAGTTTACTAGCTTTCGAGCAGTACTTC. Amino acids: CASSLLAFEQYF. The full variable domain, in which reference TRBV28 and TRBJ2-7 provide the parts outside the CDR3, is DVKVTQSSRYLVKRTGEKVFLECVQDMDHENMFWYRQDPGLGLRLIYFSYDVKMKEKGDIPEGYSVSREKKERFSLILESASTNQTSMYLCASSLLAFEQYFGPGTRLTVT.

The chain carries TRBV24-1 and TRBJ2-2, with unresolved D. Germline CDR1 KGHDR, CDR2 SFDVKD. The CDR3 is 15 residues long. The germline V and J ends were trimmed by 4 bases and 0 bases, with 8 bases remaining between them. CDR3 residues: CATSDPRSNTGELFF. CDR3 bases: TGTGCCACCAGTGACCCCCGTTCGAACACCGGGGAGCTGTTTTTT.

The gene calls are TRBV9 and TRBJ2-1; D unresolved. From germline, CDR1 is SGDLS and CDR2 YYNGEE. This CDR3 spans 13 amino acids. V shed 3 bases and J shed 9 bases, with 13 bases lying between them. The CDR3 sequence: CASSGPRGGEQFF. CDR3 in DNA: TGTGCCAGCAGCGGCCCGCGCGGCGGTGAGCAGTTCTTC.

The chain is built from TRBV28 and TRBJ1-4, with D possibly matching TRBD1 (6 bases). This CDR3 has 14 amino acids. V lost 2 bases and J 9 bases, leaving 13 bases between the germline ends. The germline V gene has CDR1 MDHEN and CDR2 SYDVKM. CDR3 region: CASSLGGQSQKLFF. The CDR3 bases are TGTGCCAGCAGTTTAGGAGGACAGAGTCAAAAACTGTTTTTT. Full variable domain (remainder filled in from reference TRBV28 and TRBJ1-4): DVKVTQSSRYLVKRTGEKVFLECVQDMDHENMFWYRQDPGLGLRLIYFSYDVKMKEKGDIPEGYSVSREKKERFSLILESASTNQTSMYLCASSLGGQSQKLFFGSGTQLSVL.

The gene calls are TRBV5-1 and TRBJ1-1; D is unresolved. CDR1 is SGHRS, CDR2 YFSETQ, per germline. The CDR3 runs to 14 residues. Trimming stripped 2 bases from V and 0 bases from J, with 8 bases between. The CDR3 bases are TGCGCCAGCAGCTTTGGCACGATGAACACTGAAGCTTTCTTT. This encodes CASSFGTMNTEAFF.

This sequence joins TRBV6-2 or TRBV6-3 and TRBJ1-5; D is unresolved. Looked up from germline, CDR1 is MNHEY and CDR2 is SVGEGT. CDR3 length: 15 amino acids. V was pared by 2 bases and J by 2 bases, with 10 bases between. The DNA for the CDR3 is TGTGCCAGCAGTTACCCGGGGTCGGGCAATCAGCCCCAGCATTTT. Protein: CASSYPGSGNQPQHF.

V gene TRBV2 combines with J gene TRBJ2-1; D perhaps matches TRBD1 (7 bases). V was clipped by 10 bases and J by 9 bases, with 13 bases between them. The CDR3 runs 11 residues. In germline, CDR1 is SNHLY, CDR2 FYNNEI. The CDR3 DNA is TGTGCCACCAGGGGGGAGGCTGAGCAGTTCTTC. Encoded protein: CATRGEAEQFF.

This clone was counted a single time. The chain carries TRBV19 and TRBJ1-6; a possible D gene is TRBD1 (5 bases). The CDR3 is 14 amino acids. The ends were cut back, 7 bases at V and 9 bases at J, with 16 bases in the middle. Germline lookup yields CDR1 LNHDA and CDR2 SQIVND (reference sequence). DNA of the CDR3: TGTGCCAGTACTCCGACGTCGGGGGGTTCACCCCTCCACTTT. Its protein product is CASTPTSGGSPLHF. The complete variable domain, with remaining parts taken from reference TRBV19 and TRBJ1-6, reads DGGITQSPKYLFRKEGQNVTLSCEQNLNHDAMYWYRQDPGQGLRLIYYSQIVNDFQKGDIAEGYSVSREKKESFPLTVTSAQKNPTAFYLCASTPTSGGSPLHFGNGTRLTVT.

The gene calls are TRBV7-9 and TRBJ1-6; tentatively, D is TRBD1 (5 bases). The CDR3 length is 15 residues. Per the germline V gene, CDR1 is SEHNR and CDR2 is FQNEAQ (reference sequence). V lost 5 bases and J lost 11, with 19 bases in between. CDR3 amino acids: CASSPRGTGLTPLHF. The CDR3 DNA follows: TGTGCCAGCAGCCCCCGTGGGACTGGGCTGACACCCCTCCACTTT.

The CDR3 coding sequence is TGTGCCAGCAGCTTATGGAGGAGGGGCGTTGGCTACACCTTC. Its protein is CASSLWRRGVGYTF. V and J are TRBV11-2 and TRBJ1-2; perhaps TRBD1 as D (5 bases). CDR3 size: 14 residues. Per germline, CDR1 SGHAT and CDR2 FQNNGV. V was trimmed by 2 bases and J by 7 bases, leaving 14 bases between them.

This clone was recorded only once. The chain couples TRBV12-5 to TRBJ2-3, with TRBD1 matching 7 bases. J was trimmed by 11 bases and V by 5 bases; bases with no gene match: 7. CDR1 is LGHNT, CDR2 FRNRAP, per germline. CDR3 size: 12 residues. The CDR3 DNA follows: TGTGCTAGTGGTGACACCGGGACAGAGCAGTATTTT. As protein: CASGDTGTEQYF.

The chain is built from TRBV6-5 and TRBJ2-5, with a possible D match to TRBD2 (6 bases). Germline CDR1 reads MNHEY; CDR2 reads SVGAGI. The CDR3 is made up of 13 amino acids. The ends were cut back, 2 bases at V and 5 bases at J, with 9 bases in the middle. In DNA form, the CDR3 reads TGTGCCAGCAGTTACAGGGACTCTGAGACCCAGTACTTC. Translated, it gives CASSYRDSETQYF.

Written as DNA, the CDR3 is TGTGCCAGCAGCTTCCAGCAGTCGGGTAGTGAGCTGTTTTTT. Translation gives CASSFQQSGSELFF. The rearrangement joins TRBV5-4 to TRBJ2-2, with D hard to call. Germline lookup yields CDR1 SGHNT and CDR2 YYREEE (reference sequence). The CDR3 covers 14 residues. The V end was cut by 2 bases, the J end by 11 bases, with 16 bases between.

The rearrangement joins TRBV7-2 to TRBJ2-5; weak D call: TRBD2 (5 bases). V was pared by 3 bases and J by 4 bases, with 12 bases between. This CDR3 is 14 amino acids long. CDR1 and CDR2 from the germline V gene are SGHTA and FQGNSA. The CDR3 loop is CASSLGFRGETQYF. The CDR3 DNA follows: TGTGCCAGCAGCTTGGGCTTCCGGGGAGAGACCCAGTACTTC.

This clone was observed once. The chain's CDR3 is CASSLGGGVNTGELFF. CDR3 nucleotides: TGTGCCAGCAGCTTGGGGGGCGGGGTGAACACCGGGGAGCTGTTTTTT. This sequence joins TRBV5-5 and TRBJ2-2; the D gene is possibly TRBD2 (6 bases). Germline CDR1 SGHKS, CDR2 YYEKEE (reference sequence). The V gene lost 0 bases and the J gene lost 1 base, with 10 bases spanning the gap. The CDR3 is made up of 16 amino acids.

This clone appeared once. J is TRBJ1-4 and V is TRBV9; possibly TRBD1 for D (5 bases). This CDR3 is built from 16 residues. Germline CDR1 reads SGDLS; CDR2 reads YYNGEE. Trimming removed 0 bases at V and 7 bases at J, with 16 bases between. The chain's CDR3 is CASSVGPEGPAEKLFF. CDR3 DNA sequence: TGTGCCAGCAGCGTAGGCCCGGAGGGGCCGGCTGAAAAACTGTTTTTT.

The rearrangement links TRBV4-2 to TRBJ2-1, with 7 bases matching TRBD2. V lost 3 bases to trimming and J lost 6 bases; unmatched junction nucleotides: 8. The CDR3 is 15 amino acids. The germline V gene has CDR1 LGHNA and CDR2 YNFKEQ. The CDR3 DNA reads TGTGCCAGCAGCCAGTCGTCTAGCGGATTCAATGAGCAGTTCTTC. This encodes CASSQSSSGFNEQFF.

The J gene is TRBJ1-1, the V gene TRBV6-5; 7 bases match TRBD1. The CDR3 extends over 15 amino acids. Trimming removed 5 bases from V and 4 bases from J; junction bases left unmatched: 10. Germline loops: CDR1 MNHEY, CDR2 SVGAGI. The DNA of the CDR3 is TGTGCCAGCAGTCCGGGACAGCTCCGGGGCACTGAAGCTTTCTTT. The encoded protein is CASSPGQLRGTEAFF.

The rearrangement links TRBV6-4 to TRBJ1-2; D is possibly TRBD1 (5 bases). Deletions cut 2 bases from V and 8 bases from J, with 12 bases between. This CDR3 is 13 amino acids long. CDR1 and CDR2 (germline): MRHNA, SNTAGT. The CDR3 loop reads CASSDRGAGGYTF. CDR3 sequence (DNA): TGTGCCAGCAGTGACAGGGGTGCGGGAGGCTACACCTTC.

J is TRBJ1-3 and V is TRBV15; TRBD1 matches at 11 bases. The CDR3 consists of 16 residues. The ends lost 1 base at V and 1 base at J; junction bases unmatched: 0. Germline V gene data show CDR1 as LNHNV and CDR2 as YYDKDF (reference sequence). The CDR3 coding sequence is TGTGCCACCAGCAGAGGGGACAGGGGGTCTGGAAACACCATATATTTT. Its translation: CATSRGDRGSGNTIYF.

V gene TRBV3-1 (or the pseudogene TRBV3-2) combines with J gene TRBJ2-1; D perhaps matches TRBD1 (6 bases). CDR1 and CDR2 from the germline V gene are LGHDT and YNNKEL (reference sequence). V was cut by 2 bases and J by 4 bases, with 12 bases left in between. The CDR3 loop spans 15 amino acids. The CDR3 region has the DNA TGTGCCAGCAGCCAAACCGGGACACAGTACAATGAGCAGTTCTTC. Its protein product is CASSQTGTQYNEQFF.

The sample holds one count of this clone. CDR3 region: CASSPGGGETEAFF. The CDR3 bases are TGTGCCAGCAGTCCCGGGGGGGGCGAGACTGAAGCTTTCTTT. The chain employs TRBV6-2 or TRBV6-3 and TRBJ1-1, with a tentative D call TRBD1 (6 bases). The germline gives CDR1 MNHEY, CDR2 SVGEGT. The V end lost 5 bases, the J end lost 5 bases, and 15 bases lay between the germline ends. The CDR3 runs 14 residues.

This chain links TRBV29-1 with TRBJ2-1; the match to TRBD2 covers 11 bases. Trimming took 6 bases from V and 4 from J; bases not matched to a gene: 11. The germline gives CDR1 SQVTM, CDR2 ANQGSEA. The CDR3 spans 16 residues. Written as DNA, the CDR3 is TGCAGCGTGGGCCCAGCAAGGACTAGCGGGTACAATGAGCAGTTCTTC. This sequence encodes CSVGPARTSGYNEQFF.

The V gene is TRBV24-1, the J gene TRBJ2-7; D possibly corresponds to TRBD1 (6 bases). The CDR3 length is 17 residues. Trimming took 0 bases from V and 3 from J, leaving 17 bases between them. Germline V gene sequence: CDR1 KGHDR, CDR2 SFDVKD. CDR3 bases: TGTGCCACCAGTGATTTGCAAAGGTGGACAGCGAACTACGAGCAGTACTTC. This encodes CATSDLQRWTANYEQYF.

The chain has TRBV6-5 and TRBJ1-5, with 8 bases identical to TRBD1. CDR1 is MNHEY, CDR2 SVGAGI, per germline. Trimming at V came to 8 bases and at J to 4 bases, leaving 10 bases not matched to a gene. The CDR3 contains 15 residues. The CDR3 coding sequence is TGTGCCAGCCGGGAGGACAGGGCTGAAAATCAGCCCCAGCATTTT. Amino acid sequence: CASREDRAENQPQHF.